This note documents a single T cell receptor beta chain sequence. In terms of age and location, participants ranged from roughly 18 to 100 years and lived in about two dozen US areas. Cohort assignment relied on participant-reported clinical history. Donors of Cohort 3 who recovered were those that had two negative PCRs, clearance, or symptom resolution. Sequencing was performed with immunoSEQ multiplex PCR; in TCRdb, only in-frame clones are kept and a portion is missing. This sample carries over 150,000 clones, roughly nine tenths of them seen once, and the ten largest clones take around 2.3%. This entry belongs to a study of blood T cell repertoires in COVID-19. Study summary: The cDNA or gDNA used as material had been derived from T cells, B-cell-depleted T cells, or PBMCs.

Germline lookup yields CDR1 SEHNR and CDR2 FQNEAQ (reference sequence). The CDR3 runs 14 residues. V lost 5 bases and J lost 4, with 14 bases in between. This chain connects TRBV7-9 to TRBJ1-1; TRBD1 might be the D (6 bases). The TCR sequence derives from a woman in her 30s who had recovered from COVID-19. The sequenced material came from PBMCs or T cells enriched from blood (not recorded which). CDR3 sequence: CASSQQGGSTEAFF. DNA for the CDR3: TGTGCCAGCAGCCAACAGGGAGGGTCCACTGAAGCTTTCTTT.